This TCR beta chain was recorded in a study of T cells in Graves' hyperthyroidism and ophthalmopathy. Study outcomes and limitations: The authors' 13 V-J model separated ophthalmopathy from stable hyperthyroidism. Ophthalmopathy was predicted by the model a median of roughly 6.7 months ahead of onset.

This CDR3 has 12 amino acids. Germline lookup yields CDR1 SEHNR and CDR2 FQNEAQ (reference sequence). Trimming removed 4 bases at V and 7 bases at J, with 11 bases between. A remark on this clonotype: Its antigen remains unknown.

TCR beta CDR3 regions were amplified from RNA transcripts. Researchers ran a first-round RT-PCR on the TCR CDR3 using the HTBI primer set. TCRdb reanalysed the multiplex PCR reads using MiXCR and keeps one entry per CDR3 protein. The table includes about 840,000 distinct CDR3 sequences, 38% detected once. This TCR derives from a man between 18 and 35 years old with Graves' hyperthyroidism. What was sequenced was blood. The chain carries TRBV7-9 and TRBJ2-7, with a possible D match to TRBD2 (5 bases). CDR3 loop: CASSSPTGEQYF. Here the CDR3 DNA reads TGTGCCAGCAGCTCACCCACGGGGGAGCAGTACTTC.